Listed below are T cell receptor beta chains from one sample, sequenced in a study of T-cell reconstitution after alpha-beta-depleted transplantation in children. TCRdb re-called the PCR reads with MiXCR, one entry per CDR3 protein. Altogether 550,000 to 600,000 distinct CDR3 sequences are present, 20% to 25% being singletons, with the ten largest covering less than 15%. Sequencing was performed on PBMCs, mostly from graft donor cells, taken 360 days after TCRalphabeta/CD19-depleted stem cell transplant. These TCRs come from a boy under two years old who had a stem cell transplant for acute myeloid leukemia, so the T cells may come from the graft donor. Both conserved end residues are part of each CDR3. The order of the fields is CDR3 protein, CDR3 DNA, V gene, clone size, J gene, D gene. The D gene is left open where the match is weak. Only part of the rows carry a size: once, few, many, or a class if the clone is expanded.

cdr3_aa: CASSYGQGTSYEQYF
cdr3_nt: TGTGCCAGCAGTTACGGGCAGGGGACCTCCTACGAGCAGTACTTC
v_call: TRBV6-5
clone_size: few
j_call: TRBJ2-7
d_call: NA

cdr3_aa: CASSEGRTHNEQFF
cdr3_nt: TGTGCCAGCAGTGAAGGCCGGACACACAATGAGCAGTTCTTC
v_call: TRBV6-1
clone_size: many
j_call: TRBJ2-1
d_call: NA

cdr3_aa: CASAADGAKNIQYF
cdr3_nt: TGTGCCAGCGCAGCGGATGGGGCCAAAAACATTCAGTACTTC
v_call: TRBV11-3
clone_size: many
j_call: TRBJ2-4
d_call: NA

cdr3_aa: CASRLSSYNEQFF
cdr3_nt: TGTGCCAGCAGACTATCCTCCTACAATGAGCAGTTCTTC
v_call: TRBV6-1
clone_size: many
j_call: TRBJ2-1
d_call: NA

cdr3_aa: CASSASTGPLYNEQFF
cdr3_nt: TGTGCCAGCAGCGCCTCGACCGGACCATTATACAATGAGCAGTTCTTC
v_call: TRBV11-2
clone_size: many
j_call: TRBJ2-1
d_call: NA

cdr3_aa: CASSISGEVNEQFF
cdr3_nt: TGCGCCAGCAGCATTAGCGGGGAGGTCAATGAGCAGTTCTTC
v_call: TRBV5-1
clone_size: NA
j_call: TRBJ2-1
d_call: TRBD2

cdr3_aa: CSASIGRQVMNTEAFF
cdr3_nt: TGCAGTGCTAGTATCGGCCGCCAAGTAATGAACACTGAAGCTTTCTTT
v_call: TRBV20-1
clone_size: few
j_call: TRBJ1-1
d_call: NA

cdr3_aa: CASSLVAGPNEQFF
cdr3_nt: TGTGCCAGCAGCTTAGTAGCGGGTCCTAATGAGCAGTTCTTC
v_call: TRBV7-2
clone_size: NA
j_call: TRBJ2-1
d_call: TRBD2

cdr3_aa: CASSQDMGWGADTQYF
cdr3_nt: TGCGCCAGCAGCCAAGATATGGGTTGGGGAGCAGATACGCAGTATTTT
v_call: TRBV4-1
clone_size: NA
j_call: TRBJ2-3
d_call: NA

cdr3_aa: CASTLTLPGGPGELFF
cdr3_nt: TGTGCCAGCACCCTGACCCTGCCGGGGGGTCCCGGGGAGCTGTTTTTT
v_call: TRBV6-2/TRBV6-3
clone_size: many
j_call: TRBJ2-2
d_call: TRBD2

cdr3_aa: CSTYLGVWEDTQYF
cdr3_nt: TGCAGTACCTATCTAGGGGTCTGGGAGGATACGCAGTATTTT
v_call: TRBV20-1
clone_size: NA
j_call: TRBJ2-3
d_call: NA

cdr3_aa: CASSPLGSLQETQYF
cdr3_nt: TGTGCCAGCAGCCCCCTCGGGTCACTTCAAGAGACCCAGTACTTC
v_call: TRBV7-6
clone_size: NA
j_call: TRBJ2-5
d_call: NA

cdr3_aa: CASSLRSSEWNEQFF
cdr3_nt: TGTGCCAGCAGCTTAAGGAGTAGTGAGTGGAATGAGCAGTTCTTC
v_call: TRBV7-2
clone_size: few
j_call: TRBJ2-1
d_call: NA

cdr3_aa: CASSSDRGRGKVFF
cdr3_nt: TGTGCCAGCAGCAGCGACAGGGGGCGCGGAAAGGTGTTTTTT
v_call: TRBV6-1
clone_size: NA
j_call: TRBJ1-4
d_call: TRBD1

cdr3_aa: CASSTGQGGVNEQYF
cdr3_nt: TGTGCCAGCAGCACCGGACAGGGGGGAGTTAACGAGCAGTACTTC
v_call: TRBV7-9
clone_size: few
j_call: TRBJ2-7
d_call: TRBD1

cdr3_aa: CSAGEDGGQETQYF
cdr3_nt: TGCAGTGCTGGAGAGGATGGGGGCCAAGAGACCCAGTACTTC
v_call: TRBV20-1
clone_size: few
j_call: TRBJ2-5
d_call: NA

cdr3_aa: CASSLAGQGDTQYF
cdr3_nt: TGTGCCAGCAGCCTAGCGGGGCAGGGAGATACGCAGTATTTT
v_call: TRBV12-3/TRBV12-4
clone_size: NA
j_call: TRBJ2-3
d_call: TRBD2

cdr3_aa: CSARDGGGTDTQYF
cdr3_nt: TGCAGTGCTAGAGATGGCGGGGGCACAGATACGCAGTATTTT
v_call: TRBV20-1
clone_size: few
j_call: TRBJ2-3
d_call: NA

cdr3_aa: CASSLAGGPGEAFF
cdr3_nt: TGCGCCAGCAGCTTGGCCGGGGGGCCGGGTGAAGCTTTCTTT
v_call: TRBV5-1
clone_size: once
j_call: TRBJ1-1
d_call: NA

cdr3_aa: CSARDDNPSGAFF
cdr3_nt: TGCAGTGCTAGAGATGACAATCCCTCGGGAGCTTTCTTT
v_call: TRBV20-1
clone_size: NA
j_call: TRBJ1-1
d_call: NA

cdr3_aa: CASRRVNTEAFF
cdr3_nt: TGCGCCAGCAGACGGGTAAACACTGAAGCTTTCTTT
v_call: TRBV5-1
clone_size: NA
j_call: TRBJ1-1
d_call: NA

cdr3_aa: CSARRRYTDTQYF
cdr3_nt: TGCAGTGCCCGAAGACGGTACACAGATACGCAGTATTTT
v_call: TRBV20-1
clone_size: many
j_call: TRBJ2-3
d_call: NA

cdr3_aa: CASSPLTGSRNTIYF
cdr3_nt: TGTGCCAGCAGCCCCCTGACAGGGTCAAGAAACACCATATATTTT
v_call: TRBV6-1
clone_size: many
j_call: TRBJ1-3
d_call: TRBD1

cdr3_aa: CASSPEDSPTQYF
cdr3_nt: TGTGCCAGCAGCCCCGAAGACTCCCCTACGCAGTATTTT
v_call: TRBV4-2
clone_size: few
j_call: TRBJ2-3
d_call: NA

cdr3_aa: CASSPRTNHEQFF
cdr3_nt: TGTGCCAGCAGTCCTCGGACTAACCATGAGCAGTTCTTC
v_call: TRBV12-3/TRBV12-4
clone_size: many
j_call: TRBJ2-1
d_call: NA

cdr3_aa: CASRGGNANEKLFF
cdr3_nt: TGTGCCAGCAGGGGAGGTAATGCTAATGAAAAACTGTTTTTT
v_call: TRBV7-9
clone_size: many
j_call: TRBJ1-4
d_call: NA

cdr3_aa: CASSFPSTDLQHF
cdr3_nt: TGTGCCAGCAGTTTCCCCTCGACAGATCTCCAGCATTTT
v_call: TRBV28
clone_size: NA
j_call: TRBJ1-5
d_call: NA

cdr3_aa: CSVDGQSSYNEQFF
cdr3_nt: TGCAGCGTTGACGGGCAAAGCTCCTACAATGAGCAGTTCTTC
v_call: TRBV29-1
clone_size: many
j_call: TRBJ2-1
d_call: NA

cdr3_aa: CASSLGQGVDEQFF
cdr3_nt: TGTGCCAGCAGCTTAGGACAGGGGGTCGATGAGCAGTTCTTC
v_call: TRBV11-1
clone_size: few
j_call: TRBJ2-1
d_call: TRBD1

cdr3_aa: CATSKSSSGGPEGEQYF
cdr3_nt: TGTGCCACCAGCAAATCATCTAGCGGGGGGCCCGAGGGAGAGCAGTACTTC
v_call: TRBV15
clone_size: few
j_call: TRBJ2-7
d_call: TRBD2

cdr3_aa: CASSQTSDPQETQYF
cdr3_nt: TGTGCCAGCTCCCAGACTAGCGACCCGCAAGAGACCCAGTACTTC
v_call: TRBV18
clone_size: many
j_call: TRBJ2-5
d_call: TRBD2

cdr3_aa: CSATGRTGATDTQYF
cdr3_nt: TGCAGTGCTACAGGTCGGACAGGGGCCACAGATACGCAGTATTTT
v_call: TRBV20-1
clone_size: NA
j_call: TRBJ2-3
d_call: TRBD1

cdr3_aa: CASLQGASNEQFF
cdr3_nt: TGTGCCAGTTTACAGGGGGCGTCAAATGAGCAGTTCTTC
v_call: TRBV7-9
clone_size: many
j_call: TRBJ2-1
d_call: TRBD1

cdr3_aa: CASIGDRADEQYF
cdr3_nt: TGTGCCAGCATTGGGGACAGGGCGGACGAGCAGTACTTC
v_call: TRBV12-3/TRBV12-4
clone_size: NA
j_call: TRBJ2-7
d_call: TRBD1

cdr3_aa: CASSKTSGAETQYF
cdr3_nt: TGTGCCAGCAGCAAAACTAGCGGGGCGGAGACCCAGTACTTC
v_call: TRBV12-3/TRBV12-4
clone_size: NA
j_call: TRBJ2-5
d_call: TRBD2

cdr3_aa: CATSLDRAADTQYF
cdr3_nt: TGTGCCACCAGCCTGGACAGGGCCGCAGATACGCAGTATTTT
v_call: TRBV15
clone_size: few
j_call: TRBJ2-3
d_call: TRBD1

cdr3_aa: CSAPLGGGMNTEAFF
cdr3_nt: TGCAGTGCCCCCTTGGGGGGAGGAATGAACACTGAAGCTTTCTTT
v_call: TRBV20-1
clone_size: many
j_call: TRBJ1-1
d_call: NA

cdr3_aa: CASSLQNHSGANVLTF
cdr3_nt: TGTGCCAGCAGCTTACAAAATCACTCTGGGGCCAACGTCCTGACTTTC
v_call: TRBV7-9
clone_size: many
j_call: TRBJ2-6
d_call: NA

cdr3_aa: CSVFRRDRANEAFF
cdr3_nt: TGCAGCGTTTTTCGCCGGGACAGGGCTAATGAAGCTTTCTTT
v_call: TRBV29-1
clone_size: few
j_call: TRBJ1-1
d_call: TRBD1

cdr3_aa: CATSGYRTRGDEAFF
cdr3_nt: TGTGCCACCAGCGGCTACCGCACCAGGGGAGATGAAGCTTTCTTT
v_call: TRBV15
clone_size: NA
j_call: TRBJ1-1
d_call: NA